These 22 T cell receptor beta chains were all obtained from the same sample, sequenced in a study of CXCR3-negative and CXCR3-positive naive CD8 T cells. TRB cDNA was prepared as libraries by UMI-labeled 5' RACE. TCRdb re-called the 5' RACE reads and shows each CDR3 protein once, DNA omitted. In all, the sample yields tens of thousands of distinct CDR3 sequences. The sample comprised naive CXCR3- CD8+ T cells from blood. As for subset: CD45RO-CCR7+CD27+CD95- naive CD8+ T cells lacking CXCR3 (TNR3-). Receptors originate from a human donor in good health. Some clones in this sample may be carry-over from other donors' samples.

The chain joins TRBV28 to TRBJ2-3; TCRdb's D call of TRBD2 is untestable without DNA. Germline V gene data show CDR1 as MDHEN and CDR2 as SYDVKM. The CDR3 runs to 18 residues. This chain's CDR3 is CASSLDRTSGLSTDTQYF.

J is TRBJ2-5 and V is TRBV7-6; without DNA, the TCRdb call of TRBD1 cannot be checked. The CDR3 has 15 residues. Germline assignment: CDR1 SGHVS and CDR2 FNYEAQ. CDR3 sequence: CASSRGTGDQETQYF.

The V call is TRBV5-1, the J call TRBJ2-2; TCRdb's D gene call, TRBD2, goes unchecked for lack of DNA. This CDR3 has 16 residues. Germline CDR1 SGHRS, CDR2 YFSETQ. Here the CDR3 reads CASSELSGGDAGELFF. Filled out from reference TRBV5-1 and TRBJ2-2, the complete variable domain reads KAGVTQTPRYLIKTRGQQVTLSCSPISGHRSVSWYQQTPGQGLQFLFEYFSETQRNKGNFPGRFSGRQFSNSRSEMNVSTLELGDSALYLCASSELSGGDAGELFFGEGSRLTVL.

The gene calls are TRBV6-1 and TRBJ1-1. Germline CDR1 MNHNS, CDR2 SASEGT. This CDR3 spans 12 amino acids. The CDR3 region is CASSLRNTEAFF.

This chain connects TRBV13 to TRBJ1-2; TCRdb gives TRBD1 as the D gene, but with no DNA this cannot be confirmed. Germline CDR1 reads PRHDT; CDR2 reads FYEKMQ (reference sequence). The CDR3 spans 15 residues. CDR3 residues: CASRGQGAENYGYTF.

The V call is TRBV11-2, the J call TRBJ2-7. Per germline, CDR1 SGHAT and CDR2 FQNNGV. This CDR3 comprises 12 residues. CDR3 in amino acids: CASTWNLYEQYF.

The genes are TRBV20-1 and TRBJ2-7; TCRdb proposes TRBD1, but this gene call is untestable without DNA. The CDR3 runs 12 residues. CDR1 and CDR2 (germline): DFQATT, SNEGSKA (reference sequence). CDR3 residues: CSASHRGYEQYF.

The chain employs TRBV7-6 and TRBJ1-1; without DNA, the TCRdb call of TRBD1 cannot be checked. Per the germline V gene, CDR1 is SGHVS and CDR2 is FNYEAQ. This CDR3 spans 14 amino acids. The CDR3 reads CASSFSPRGPEAFF.

This chain uses TRBV7-9 with TRBJ1-2; TCRdb designates TRBD1, a call that cannot be tested without DNA. The CDR3 loop spans 12 amino acids. Germline values: CDR1 SEHNR, CDR2 FQNEAQ (reference sequence). The CDR3 sequence is CASTQGVFGYTF. The complete variable domain, with remaining parts taken from reference TRBV7-9 and TRBJ1-2, reads DTGVSQNPRHKITKRGQNVTFRCDPISEHNRLYWYRQTLGQGPEFLTYFQNEAQLEKSRLLSDRFSAERPKGSFSTLEIQRTEQGDSAMYLCASTQGVFGYTFGSGTRLTVV.

The chain uses TRBV29-1 and TRBJ2-2; TCRdb indicates TRBD2, and absent DNA this call remains unverified. The germline CDR1 and CDR2 sequences are SQVTM and ANQGSEA. This CDR3 contains 14 residues. The chain's CDR3 is CSATLAANTGELFF.

The rearrangement uses TRBV29-1 and TRBJ2-4; TCRdb returns TRBD1, unconfirmable since there is no DNA. The germline gives CDR1 SQVTM, CDR2 ANQGSEA. CDR3 size: 12 residues. CDR3: CSVLGQGNIKYF.

This chain joins TRBV28 and TRBJ1-1. The CDR3 extends over 11 amino acids. The V gene's germline CDR1 is MDHEN and CDR2 SYDVKM. CDR3 sequence reads: CASSMWGEAFF.

This CDR3 reads CASSQRGGTSGSLSYEQYF. The rearrangement links TRBV23-1 to TRBJ2-7; the TCRdb call, TRBD2, lacks DNA for checking. TRBV23-1 is labeled an ORF, and its function is uncertain. The CDR3 has 19 residues.

The chain recombines TRBV29-1 with TRBJ2-7; checking the TCRdb D call of TRBD1 is not possible without DNA. Germline lookup yields CDR1 SQVTM and CDR2 ANQGSEA. The CDR3 has 16 residues. The CDR3 loop is CSVLAYSGQDTGEQYF.

CDR3 sequence: CSVDGLAGEETQYF. The J gene is TRBJ2-5, the V gene TRBV29-1; TCRdb selects TRBD2, and the lack of DNA leaves this call unchecked. This CDR3 comprises 14 residues. Germline-derived CDR1 and CDR2 are SQVTM and ANQGSEA.

V gene TRBV5-5 combines with J gene TRBJ2-2; the D gene TCRdb calls, TRBD2, cannot be checked with no DNA. The CDR3 contains 14 residues. Germline loops: CDR1 SGHKS, CDR2 YYEKEE (reference sequence). Here the CDR3 reads CASSPGRNTGELFF.

CDR3 in amino acids: CSARLAVSYEQYF. The chain is built from TRBV29-1 and TRBJ2-7; TCRdb returns TRBD2, unconfirmable since there is no DNA. Germline values: CDR1 SQVTM, CDR2 ANQGSEA. The CDR3 is made up of 13 amino acids.

This chain uses TRBV30 with TRBJ2-2. Germline V gene lookup returns CDR1 GTSNPN and CDR2 SVGIG (reference sequence). The length of the CDR3 is 16 residues. Here the CDR3 reads CAWSVDPSENTGELFF.

The gene calls are TRBV20-1 and TRBJ2-1; the D call of TRBD2 rests on TCRdb alone, since no DNA is present to check it. The V gene's germline CDR1 is DFQATT and CDR2 SNEGSKA (reference sequence). This CDR3 has 19 amino acids. The CDR3 sequence is CSASPGLAGAISSYNEQFF.

CDR3 in amino acids: CASSPDFSTRASYEQYF. J is TRBJ2-7 and V is TRBV5-1. There are 17 residues in the CDR3. Germline V gene sequence: CDR1 SGHRS, CDR2 YFSETQ.

The chain has TRBV5-1 and TRBJ2-7; the TRBD1 assignment by TCRdb is unverifiable without DNA. The germline V gene encodes CDR1 SGHRS and CDR2 YFSETQ. The CDR3 covers 13 residues. The CDR3 sequence: CASSAVVRGEQYF.

By frequency, this clonotype is medium-sized (0.01 to 0.1%). This chain joins TRBV7-7 and TRBJ2-7; the D call of TRBD1 rests on TCRdb alone, since no DNA is present to check it. Germline loops: CDR1 SSHAT, CDR2 FNYEAQ (reference sequence). The CDR3 is 15 amino acids. The CDR3 sequence is CASSSAQGPLYEQYF.